A selection of T cell receptor beta chains follows, all from one sample in a study of blood T cells in healthy people across ages. TCRdb processed the 5' RACE reads anew with MiXCR; each CDR3 protein has one entry. The table records 1,800,000 or so distinct CDR3 sequences, about two fifths of them present only once. Sequenced material: blood. The source of these receptors is a human donor in good health. The CDR3 runs from the conserved cysteine through the conserved F or W. D genes are given only for firm matches. A clone size is listed for some rows: how often the clone was seen (once, few, many), or a class if it is expanded.

j_call | d_call | cdr3_length | clone_size | v_call | cdr3_nt | cdr3_aa
TRBJ1-5 | NA | 14 | NA | TRBV4-3 | TGCGCCAGCAGCCAAGATAGCGGGAGTCAGCCCCAGCATTTT | CASSQDSGSQPQHF
TRBJ2-1 | TRBD2 | 16 | NA | TRBV6-2/TRBV6-3 | TGTGCCAGCTCCGCAACGTCGGGACTAGCGGGGAATGAGCAGTTCTTC | CASSATSGLAGNEQFF
TRBJ2-5 | NA | 12 | NA | TRBV29-1 | TGCAGCGTTCGGATTTTTGTGGGGACCCAGTACTTC | CSVRIFVGTQYF
TRBJ2-1 | NA | 15 | few | TRBV11-3 | TGTGCCAGCAGCTTAGAGGGCCAGGGAGGAGATGAGCAGTTCTTC | CASSLEGQGGDEQFF
TRBJ2-7 | TRBD1 | 16 | NA | TRBV7-9 | TGTGCCAGCAGCTTAGAGGCAACAGGGGAATGGTACGAGCAGTACTTC | CASSLEATGEWYEQYF
TRBJ2-1 | NA | 13 | NA | TRBV28 | TGTGCCAGCAGTTTCTCTGTCGGCAATGAGCAGTTCTTC | CASSFSVGNEQFF
TRBJ2-5 | TRBD2 | 14 | NA | TRBV12-3/TRBV12-4 | TGTGCCAGCAGCAATGGGGGGGAACAAGAGACCCAGTACTTC | CASSNGGEQETQYF
TRBJ2-2 | NA | 17 | NA | TRBV7-6 | TGTGCCAGCAGCCCCACCCGGTGGCGTCCCCACACCGGGGAGCTGTTTTTT | CASSPTRWRPHTGELFF
TRBJ2-1 | TRBD2 | 17 | NA | TRBV7-6 | TGTGCCAGCAGCTTAACCCCGACTAGCGGGGGGTACAATGAGCAGTTCTTC | CASSLTPTSGGYNEQFF
TRBJ1-1 | NA | 17 | NA | TRBV3-1 | TGTGCCAGCAGCCAAGATAAGACCCGGGTTGGCCCGGGGGGAGCTTTCTTT | CASSQDKTRVGPGGAFF
TRBJ2-5 | TRBD1 | 16 | few | TRBV4-3 | TGCGCCAGCAGCCAAGGGTGGACAGGGGAGTCGGAGACCCAGTACTTC | CASSQGWTGESETQYF
TRBJ2-7 | NA | 14 | NA | TRBV20-1 | TGCAGTGCTATTGATGGGTTCACCCACAATGAGCAGTACTTC | CSAIDGFTHNEQYF
TRBJ2-6 | NA | 15 | NA | TRBV15 | TGTGCCACCAGCAGAGGTAATGGAGGGGCCAACGTCCTGACTTTC | CATSRGNGGANVLTF
TRBJ2-1 | NA | 15 | NA | TRBV11-2 | TGTGCCAGCAGCTTGATAGTAGCGGTATACAATGAGCAGTTCTTC | CASSLIVAVYNEQFF
TRBJ1-1 | TRBD1 | 16 | NA | TRBV20-1 | TGCAGCAGACAGGGGGCGCAGGGCACCCCGAACACTGAAGCTTTCTTT | CSRQGAQGTPNTEAFF
TRBJ2-5 | NA | 13 | NA | TRBV20-1 | TGCAGTGCTAGAGGCCTTTATCGGGAGACCCAGTACTTC | CSARGLYRETQYF
TRBJ2-7 | TRBD1 | 15 | few | TRBV27 | TGTGCCAGCAGCCCTCGACAGGGGCTATACTACGAGCAGTACTTC | CASSPRQGLYYEQYF
TRBJ2-5 | NA | 14 | few | TRBV18 | TGTGCCAGCTCACCATCTGGGACTTTAGAGACCCAGTACTTC | CASSPSGTLETQYF
TRBJ2-3 | TRBD2 | 17 | many | TRBV27 | TGTGCCAGCAGTTTATCAGCGGGGGGGCTGCGAACAGATACGCAGTATTTT | CASSLSAGGLRTDTQYF
TRBJ2-5 | NA | 14 | many | TRBV2 | TGTGCCAGCATCCGGAGGGTGGTGGAAGAGACCCAGTACTTC | CASIRRVVEETQYF
TRBJ2-1 | NA | 13 | NA | TRBV2 | TGTGCCAGCAGTGATGGGCAGGTCGATGAGCAGTTCTTC | CASSDGQVDEQFF
TRBJ1-1 | NA | 15 | once | TRBV5-1 | TGCGCCAGCAGGTTGGGACCCAAACAGAGGACTGAAGCTTTCTTT | CASRLGPKQRTEAFF
TRBJ2-3 | NA | 14 | NA | TRBV7-3 | TGTGCCAGCGCCTACGGGTCGAGGACAGATACGCAGTATTTT | CASAYGSRTDTQYF
TRBJ2-5 | TRBD1 | 13 | few | TRBV14 | TGTGCCAGCAGCCTACAGGGGATTTGGACCCAGTACTTC | CASSLQGIWTQYF
TRBJ2-1 | NA | 16 | NA | TRBV7-3 | TGTGCCAGCAGCTTAATGGGGGCGGCCTCCTACAATGAGCAGTTCTTC | CASSLMGAASYNEQFF
TRBJ2-1 | TRBD1 | 15 | NA | TRBV5-5 | TGTGCCAGCAGCTTGGAAGGACAGGGATGGGATGAGCAGTTCTTC | CASSLEGQGWDEQFF
TRBJ2-1 | NA | 12 | few | TRBV10-1 | TGCGCCAGCAGTGAGGGAATGAATGAGCAGTTCTTC | CASSEGMNEQFF
TRBJ1-2 | NA | 12 | NA | TRBV15 | TGTGCCACCAGCACCGCACTATATGGCTACACCTTC | CATSTALYGYTF
TRBJ2-7 | TRBD1 | 13 | NA | TRBV20-1 | TGCAGTGCTAACAGGGGCTTCCCTTACGAGCAGTACTTC | CSANRGFPYEQYF
TRBJ2-3 | NA | 17 | NA | TRBV6-5 | TGTGCCAGCAGTTACGGAGACCTTACTGCACGGGGTGGTACGCAGTATTTT | CASSYGDLTARGGTQYF
TRBJ2-1 | NA | 16 | NA | TRBV20-1 | TGCAGTGCTAGAGGTTTCCTAGCGAGGGGGAAAAATGAGCAGTTCTTC | CSARGFLARGKNEQFF
TRBJ1-2 | TRBD1 | 14 | few | TRBV7-2 | TGTGCCAGCAGCCCGACAGGGGGCATCTATGGCTACACCTTC | CASSPTGGIYGYTF
TRBJ2-4 | NA | 14 | few | TRBV7-2 | TGTGCCAGCAGCTTAGTGGCCCCCCAGGACATTCAGTACTTC | CASSLVAPQDIQYF
TRBJ2-1 | NA | 16 | NA | TRBV30 | TGTGCCTGGAGCTCTTATTTGGGTGGTGGTACAAATGAGCAGTTCTTC | CAWSSYLGGGTNEQFF
TRBJ2-1 | NA | 11 | NA | TRBV11-2 | TGTGCCAGCAGCTTAGCACTAGCTCAGTTCTTC | CASSLALAQFF
TRBJ2-1 | NA | 12 | few | TRBV15 | TGTGCCACCAGCACCCGAACCAATGAGCAGTTCTTC | CATSTRTNEQFF
TRBJ2-3 | TRBD1 | 17 | few | TRBV7-2 | TGTGCCAGCAGCCAAAACAATTTCGGGACAGCTTCAGATACGCAGTATTTT | CASSQNNFGTASDTQYF
TRBJ1-2 | TRBD1 | 13 | NA | TRBV29-1 | TGCAGCGTTGGGGAGACAGGGGCTCATGGCTACACCTTC | CSVGETGAHGYTF
TRBJ1-5 | NA | 15 | once | TRBV7-2 | TGTGCCAGCAGCGTAAACCGGGGTCTCAATCAGCCCCAGCATTTT | CASSVNRGLNQPQHF
TRBJ1-1 | NA | 14 | NA | TRBV7-8 | TGTGCCAGCAGCTTAACGACAAGCAACACTGAAGCTTTCTTT | CASSLTTSNTEAFF
TRBJ2-7 | NA | 11 | few | TRBV29-1 | TGCAGCGCAAACATGAACTACGAGCAGTACTTC | CSANMNYEQYF
TRBJ2-3 | NA | 14 | NA | TRBV20-1 | TGCAGTGCAGAAGCACCTGAGGGCGCAGATACGCAGTATTTT | CSAEAPEGADTQYF
TRBJ1-2 | TRBD1 | 13 | few | TRBV6-5 | TGTGCCAGCAGCTTAGGGACAGGGTCTGGCTACACCTTC | CASSLGTGSGYTF
TRBJ1-1 | NA | 14 | many | TRBV4-2 | TGTGCCAGCAGCCAGGGGGCAAGGGGCACTGAAGCTTTCTTT | CASSQGARGTEAFF
TRBJ1-2 | NA | 14 | NA | TRBV28 | TGTGCCAACAGAAGGGGTCCCGGCGAATATGGCTACACCTTC | CANRRGPGEYGYTF
TRBJ1-1 | NA | 16 | NA | TRBV5-1 | TGCGCCAGCAGCTTGGACACGTCAGGTATGAACACTGAAGCTTTCTTT | CASSLDTSGMNTEAFF
TRBJ1-1 | NA | 14 | few | TRBV6-5 | TGTGCCAGCAGTTCCTACAGCGGGAACACTGAAGCTTTCTTT | CASSSYSGNTEAFF
TRBJ2-1 | TRBD2 | 15 | few | TRBV7-2 | TGTGCCAGCAGCCTAGCGGGGGGTCTTATGAATGAGCAGTTCTTC | CASSLAGGLMNEQFF